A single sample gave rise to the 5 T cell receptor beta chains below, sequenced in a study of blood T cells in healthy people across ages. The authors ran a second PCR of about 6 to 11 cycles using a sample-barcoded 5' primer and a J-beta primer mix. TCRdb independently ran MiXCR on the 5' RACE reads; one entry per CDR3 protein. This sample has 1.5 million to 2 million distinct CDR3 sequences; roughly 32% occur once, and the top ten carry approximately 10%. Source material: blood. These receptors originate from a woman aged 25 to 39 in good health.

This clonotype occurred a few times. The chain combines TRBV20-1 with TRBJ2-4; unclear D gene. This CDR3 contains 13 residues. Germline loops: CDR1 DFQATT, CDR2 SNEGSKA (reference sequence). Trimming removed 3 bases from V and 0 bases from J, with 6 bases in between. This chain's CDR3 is CSASVGAKNIQYF. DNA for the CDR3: TGCAGTGCTAGCGTGGGAGCCAAAAACATTCAGTACTTC.

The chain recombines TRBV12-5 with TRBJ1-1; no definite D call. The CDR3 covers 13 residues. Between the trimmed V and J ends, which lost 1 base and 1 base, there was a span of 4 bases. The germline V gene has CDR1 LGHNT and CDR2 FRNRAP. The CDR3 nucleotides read TGTGCTAGTGGTTTGGAGCCGAACACTGAAGCTTTCTTT. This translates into CASGLEPNTEAFF.

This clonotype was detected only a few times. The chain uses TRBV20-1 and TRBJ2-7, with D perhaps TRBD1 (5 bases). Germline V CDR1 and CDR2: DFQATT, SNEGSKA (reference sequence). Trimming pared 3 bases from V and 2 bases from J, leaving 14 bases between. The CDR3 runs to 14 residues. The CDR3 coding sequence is TGCAGTGCTAGTAGTAACTGGGGCCCCTACGAGCAGTACTTC. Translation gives CSASSNWGPYEQYF.

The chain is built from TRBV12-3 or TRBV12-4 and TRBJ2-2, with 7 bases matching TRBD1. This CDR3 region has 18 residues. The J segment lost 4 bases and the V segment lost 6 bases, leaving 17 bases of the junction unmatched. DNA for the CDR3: TGTGCCAGCAGACCGCCGACAGGGCAGCGGCCCGCCACCGGGGAGCTGTTTTTT. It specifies CASRPPTGQRPATGELFF.

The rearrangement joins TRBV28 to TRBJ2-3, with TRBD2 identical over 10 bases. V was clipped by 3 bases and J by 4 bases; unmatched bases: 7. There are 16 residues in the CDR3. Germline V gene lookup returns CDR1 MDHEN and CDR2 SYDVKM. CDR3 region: CASSFPSGRTADTQYF. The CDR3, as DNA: TGTGCCAGCAGTTTCCCTAGCGGGAGAACGGCAGATACGCAGTATTTT.